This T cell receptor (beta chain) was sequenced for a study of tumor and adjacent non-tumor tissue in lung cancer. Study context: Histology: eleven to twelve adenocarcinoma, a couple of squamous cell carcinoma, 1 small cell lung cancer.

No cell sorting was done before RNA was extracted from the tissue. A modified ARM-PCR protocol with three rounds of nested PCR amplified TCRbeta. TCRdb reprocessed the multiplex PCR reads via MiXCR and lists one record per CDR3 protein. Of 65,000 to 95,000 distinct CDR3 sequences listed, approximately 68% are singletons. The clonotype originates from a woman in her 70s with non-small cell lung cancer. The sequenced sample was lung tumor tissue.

In DNA, the CDR3 is TGCAGCGTTGAAGATCTTATGGAGCGTTCCGTTATGGACACTGAAGCTTTCTTT. It encodes CSVEDLMERSVMDTEAFF. V gene TRBV29-1 combines with J gene TRBJ1-1, with unresolved D. CDR1 is SQVTM and CDR2 is ANQGSEA in the germline V gene. This CDR3 is 18 amino acids long. Trimming shortened V by 0 bases and J by 3 bases, and 23 bases separated the two germline ends.